The 18 T cell receptor beta chains below come from one sample, sequenced in a study of blood T cell repertoires in COVID-19. The table came from immunoSEQ multiplex PCR; TCRdb's copy has only in-frame clones and leaves some out. The repertoire holds about 69,000 clones, with approximately 83% as singletons. The sequencing sample was made of peripheral blood. These receptors all stem from a man between 40 and 49 years old with COVID-19, enrolled during active disease.

This chain links TRBV6-6 with TRBJ2-5; a weak D match, TRBD2 (6 bases). The CDR3 runs to 14 residues. V was cut by 3 bases and J by 4 bases, with 12 bases left in between. Germline CDR1 and CDR2: MNHNY and SVGAGI (reference sequence). The CDR3 protein is CASSYGGLGETQYF. In DNA, the CDR3 is TGTGCCAGCAGTTATGGGGGGTTGGGAGAGACCCAGTACTTC.

The chain is built from TRBV3-1 (or the pseudogene TRBV3-2) and TRBJ2-5; TRBD2 matches at 8 bases. Germline loops: CDR1 LGHDT, CDR2 YNNKEL (reference sequence). The CDR3 is made up of 16 amino acids. V was clipped by 0 bases and J by 5 bases; unmatched bases: 8. CDR3 DNA sequence: TGTGCCAGCAGCCAAGATGGGGCGGGGGGCGTTGAGACCCAGTACTTC. Protein sequence: CASSQDGAGGVETQYF.

This rearrangement joins TRBV7-6 to TRBJ1-1, with 7 nucleotides matching TRBD1. From germline, CDR1 is SGHVS and CDR2 FNYEAQ. V lost 5 bases to trimming and J lost 4 bases; unmatched junction nucleotides: 16. This CDR3 is built from 17 residues. The CDR3 bases are TGTGCCAGCAGCCGTGGGACAGCCGATCTTGCTGGCACTGAAGCTTTCTTT. Encoded protein: CASSRGTADLAGTEAFF.

V gene TRBV10-3 combines with J gene TRBJ2-7, with 7 bases matching TRBD1. V was clipped by 4 bases and J by 5 bases; unmatched bases: 5. This CDR3 is 13 amino acids long. From germline, CDR1 is ENHRY and CDR2 SYGVKD. The CDR3 DNA sequence: TGTGCCATCAGTGCGGAACAGGGGCACGAGCAGTACTTC. Amino acids: CAISAEQGHEQYF.

This chain uses TRBV6-1 with TRBJ1-5, with unresolved D. V was shortened by 2 bases and J by 7 bases, with 3 bases between the two germline ends. CDR3 length: 11 amino acids. Per the germline V gene, CDR1 is MNHNS and CDR2 is SASEGT. The CDR3 loop reads CASSERQPQHF. In nucleotides, the CDR3 is TGTGCCAGCAGTGAACGGCAGCCCCAGCATTTT.

In its sample, this clone was seen once. This chain links TRBV11-1 with TRBJ2-3, with D possibly matching TRBD1 (5 bases). In germline, CDR1 is SGHAT, CDR2 FQDESV (reference sequence). The length of the CDR3 is 13 residues. V lost 5 bases and J 2 bases, leaving 8 bases between the germline ends. In DNA form, the CDR3 reads TGTGCCAGCAGCAGACAGCACACAGATACGCAGTATTTT. The encoded protein is CASSRQHTDTQYF.

The rearrangement links TRBV6-5 to TRBJ1-1; D is undetermined. Germline lookup yields CDR1 MNHEY and CDR2 SVGAGI. Trimming pared 7 bases from V and 1 base from J, leaving 10 bases between. The CDR3 is 13 residues long. The CDR3 region has the DNA TGTGCCAGCACTCCCACTCAGAACACTGAAGCTTTCTTT. Residues: CASTPTQNTEAFF.

This clone was recorded a few times. J is TRBJ2-1 and V is TRBV7-9; 8 bases line up with TRBD2. The CDR3 sequence is 13 residues long. Losses at the gene ends were 4 bases for V and 8 bases for J; bases not matched to a gene: 4. Germline loops: CDR1 SEHNR, CDR2 FQNEAQ (reference sequence). CDR3 nucleotides: TGTGCCAGCAGCTCCGGGAGGGCGTATGAGCAGTTCTTC. Translation: CASSSGRAYEQFF.

The genes are TRBV13 and TRBJ1-4; D unresolved. The germline V and J ends were trimmed by 5 bases and 8 bases, with 18 bases remaining between them. Germline-derived CDR1 and CDR2 are PRHDT and FYEKMQ (reference sequence). There are 15 residues in the CDR3. In DNA, the CDR3 is TGTGCCAGCAGCCCCCGGGAGGGCGGTCAGGAAAAACTGTTTTTT. Its translation: CASSPREGGQEKLFF.

The chain links TRBV4-2 to TRBJ1-3; 7 bases are a match to TRBD1. V shed 2 bases and J 4 bases; nucleotides not matched to a gene: 5. The CDR3 runs 15 residues. Germline assignment: CDR1 LGHNA and CDR2 YNFKEQ. The CDR3 here is CASSQTGAGGNTIYF. The CDR3 DNA is TGTGCCAGCAGCCAAACAGGGGCAGGAGGAAACACCATATATTTT.

The genes are TRBV3-1 (or the pseudogene TRBV3-2) and TRBJ1-2, with TRBD1 matching over 9 bases. Unmatched junction bases numbered 12, after V lost 5 bases and J lost 8 bases. The germline V gene encodes CDR1 LGHDT and CDR2 YNNKEL (reference sequence). This CDR3 region has 15 residues. The CDR3 bases are TGTGCCAGCAGCTTCGGACAGGGGACCTCCTGGGGCTACACCTTC. Protein: CASSFGQGTSWGYTF.

This clone was detected once. The chain has TRBV5-1 and TRBJ1-2, with TRBD1 matching over 7 bases. The ends lost 5 bases at V and 1 base at J; junction bases unmatched: 5. Looked up from germline, CDR1 is SGHRS and CDR2 is YFSETQ. The CDR3 is 14 amino acids. CDR3 amino acids: CASRGGQDNYGYTF. The CDR3 nucleotides are TGCGCCAGCAGAGGTGGACAGGATAACTATGGCTACACCTTC.

This chain connects TRBV7-3 to TRBJ2-3; no firm D call. The CDR3 covers 15 residues. The V end lost 2 bases, the J end lost 0 bases, and 9 bases lay between the germline ends. Germline assignment: CDR1 SGHTA and CDR2 FQGTGA. CDR3: CASSLQSASTDTQYF. DNA of the CDR3: TGTGCCAGCAGCTTACAGAGCGCTAGCACAGATACGCAGTATTTT.

V is TRBV6-5 and J is TRBJ2-1, with 7 bases aligning to TRBD2. CDR3 size: 14 residues. J lost 4 bases, V lost 10 bases, and 10 bases had no gene match. Germline values: CDR1 MNHEY, CDR2 SVGAGI. The CDR3 region has the DNA TGTGCCACTTCGGGGGAGGGGACGTACAATGAGCAGTTCTTC. It encodes CATSGEGTYNEQFF.

This clone came up once. The rearrangement uses TRBV6-5 and TRBJ2-5, with 11 positions matching TRBD2. CDR3 size: 15 residues. Germline V CDR1 and CDR2: MNHEY, SVGAGI. Trimming cost V 2 bases and J 4 bases; bases outside gene matches: 3. CDR3 DNA: TGTGCCAGCAGTTACGTAGCGGGGGGGCGAGAGACCCAGTACTTC. This gives the protein CASSYVAGGRETQYF.

About this clone itself: Its ends do not fully match the called genes, so a read error is possible. This rearrangement joins TRBV29-1 to TRBJ2-2, with 10 positions matching TRBD1. This CDR3 is built from 13 residues. Germline CDR1 reads SQVTM; CDR2 reads ANQGSEA. The CDR3 bases are TGCAGCGTAGAAGGACAGGGGGGCGGGGAGCTGTTTTTT. Its protein product is CSVEGQGGGELFF.

The chain is built from TRBV5-5 and TRBJ1-1; 9 bases agree with TRBD1. The germline V gene has CDR1 SGHKS and CDR2 YYEKEE (reference sequence). With V trimmed by 3 bases and J by 1 base, 10 bases remained unmatched. This CDR3 region has 17 residues. CDR3 region: CASSWRLTGGKNTEAFF. DNA of the CDR3: TGTGCCAGCAGCTGGCGCTTGACAGGGGGAAAGAACACTGAAGCTTTCTTT.

The V gene is TRBV5-5, the J gene TRBJ2-7; tentatively, D is TRBD1 (6 bases). Germline V CDR1 and CDR2: SGHKS, YYEKEE (reference sequence). The ends were cut back, 4 bases at V and 4 bases at J, with 12 bases in the middle. This CDR3 region has 13 residues. Here the CDR3 DNA reads TGTGCCAGCAGCCGATCTACAGGGTACGAGCAGTACTTC. Residues: CASSRSTGYEQYF.